The rows below give T cell receptor beta chains drawn from one sample of a study of PD-1 blockade in classical Hodgkin lymphoma. Assay used: immunoSEQ multiplex PCR; TCRdb lists only in-frame clones, some missing. The sample includes approximately 90,000 clones, 85% to 95% of them seen just once. Sample: peripheral blood mononuclear cells (PBMCs), taken before the second cycle of nivolumab. The receptors shown here come from a human donor with classical Hodgkin lymphoma. Both conserved end residues are part of each CDR3.

J,V,CDR3
TRBJ1-2,TRBV15,CATSDRALTLYGYTF
TRBJ1-5,TRBV19,CASSIVGNQPQHF
TRBJ1-5,TRBV14,CASSQALEGHQPQHF
TRBJ2-2,TRBV7-9,CASSLDRGDAVNTGELFF
TRBJ2-1,TRBV7-9,CASSLAGGSVYNEQFF
TRBJ2-3,TRBV5-4,CASSLGLASDTQYF
TRBJ2-3,TRBV29-1,CSVEIAGTDTQYF
TRBJ1-1,TRBV6-1,CASSESTIEAFF
TRBJ2-7,TRBV10-3,CAISDPGLSSYEQYF
TRBJ1-1,TRBV9,CASSREGDGAFF
TRBJ1-2,TRBV28,CASSLLQGARGYTF
TRBJ2-2,TRBV27,CASSLYGTGELFF
TRBJ2-2,TRBV18,CASSPMRPDTGELFF
TRBJ2-1,TRBV27,CASLSGGPYRYNEQFF
TRBJ1-3,TRBV7-9,CASSFSQGAIGNTIYF
TRBJ1-1,TRBV5-4,CASSQGGNTEAFF
TRBJ2-1,TRBV4-1,CASSLFSGGNNEQFF
TRBJ2-2,TRBV6-5,CASRKNVPGELFF
TRBJ1-4,TRBV28,CASGSNEKLFF
TRBJ1-4,TRBV29-1,CSVVGGPGQGNEKLFF
TRBJ2-7,TRBV18,CASSPISGQSGIEQYF
TRBJ1-5,TRBV2,CASSEGQGSNQPQHF
TRBJ2-7,TRBV4-1,CASSQGWDTSYEQYF
TRBJ2-7,TRBV15,CATSRGGAGYEQYF
TRBJ1-2,TRBV4-1,CASSPSPGYYYGYTF
TRBJ2-1,TRBV7-2,CASSLALGGSSFNEQFF
TRBJ1-2,TRBV28,CASSSDRPYGYTF
TRBJ1-3,TRBV11-3,CASSQYSLPGNTIYF
TRBJ2-5,TRBV5-1,CASSRGAGDQETQYF
TRBJ1-5,TRBV9,CASSARGYQPQHF
TRBJ2-1,TRBV15,CATKSDYLNEQFF
TRBJ2-1,TRBV7-7,CASSSNGGGEQFF
TRBJ1-2,TRBV28,CASRDRGAGLGGYTF
TRBJ1-2,TRBV28,CASRRGLYGYTF
TRBJ2-6,TRBV28,CASQKTGANVLTF
TRBJ2-5,TRBV5-1,CASSSGRAAGGTQYF
TRBJ2-7,TRBV7-8,CASSLEGPGGHEQYF
TRBJ2-3,TRBV19,CASSSGTSTDTQYF
TRBJ2-7,TRBV6-5,CVSSQGLGQYF
TRBJ2-7,TRBV28,CASMGDTYSYEQYF
TRBJ1-4,TRBV27,CASSSPRGRGVEKLFF
TRBJ1-1,TRBV6-5,CASSYSGTGNAFF
TRBJ2-3,TRBV11-3,CASSLGPGQEDTDTQYF
TRBJ2-3,TRBV18,CASSPKPTGGANTDTQYF
TRBJ1-1,TRBV25-1,CASSERQSTEAFF
TRBJ2-7,TRBV19,CASSIGSIRTSGSYEQYF
TRBJ2-7,TRBV6-5,CASSRQGNEQYF
TRBJ2-1,TRBV29-1,CSVTLYPPNEQFF
TRBJ2-1,TRBV10-1,CASSGTSGSRDEQFF
NA,TRBV2,CAILRGKSSYEQYF
TRBJ1-2,TRBV6-1,CASSPTYGGEGYTF
TRBJ2-5,TRBV5-1,CASAGSRIETQYF
TRBJ1-2,TRBV28,CASSLSGRVGGYTF
TRBJ2-2,TRBV14,CASSWTSGRYTGELFF